The 21 T cell receptor beta chains below come from one sample, sequenced in a study of monozygotic twins with inflammatory bowel disease. TCRdb re-called the 5' RACE reads and catalogs CDR3 proteins one per entry, DNA excluded. In all, the sample yields about 420,000 distinct CDR3 sequences. The sequenced material came from blood. Receptor source: a human donor with ulcerative colitis or Crohn's disease, or a healthy co-twin of an affected twin (not recorded which).

The chain employs TRBV6-1 and TRBJ2-1; checking the TCRdb D call of TRBD1 is not possible without DNA. The CDR3 totals 16 residues. Germline V gene data show CDR1 as MNHNS and CDR2 as SASEGT. The CDR3 region is CASSVGQWRARHEQFF.

The CDR3: CASSFPGGGTEAFF. The chain recombines TRBV5-6 with TRBJ1-1; no DNA is available, so the TRBD1 call from TCRdb remains unchecked. Germline CDR1 is SGHDT and CDR2 is YYEEEE. The CDR3 runs 14 residues.

CDR3: CASSYGGNGANEQFF. The chain joins TRBV6-2 or TRBV6-3 to TRBJ2-1; TCRdb reports TRBD2, a call that lacks DNA to check it against. The CDR3 has 15 residues. CDR1 MNHEY and CDR2 SVGEGT come from the germline V gene.

The chain is built from TRBV28 and TRBJ2-5; without DNA, the TCRdb call of TRBD1 cannot be checked. Germline CDR1 MDHEN, CDR2 SYDVKM. The CDR3 length is 14 residues. CDR3 protein: CASKNSGTGETQYF. The entire variable domain, with the rest obtained from reference TRBV28 and TRBJ2-5, is as follows: DVKVTQSSRYLVKRTGEKVFLECVQDMDHENMFWYRQDPGLGLRLIYFSYDVKMKEKGDIPEGYSVSREKKERFSLILESASTNQTSMYLCASKNSGTGETQYFGPGTRLLVL.

V is TRBV6-6 and J is TRBJ1-2; TCRdb reports TRBD1, a call that lacks DNA to check it against. Germline V gives CDR1 MNHNY, CDR2 SVGAGI (reference sequence). The CDR3 is made up of 13 amino acids. CDR3 in amino acids: CASSYGQDYGYTF.

The V call is TRBV12-3 or TRBV12-4, the J call TRBJ2-3; without DNA, the TCRdb call of TRBD1 cannot be checked. The CDR3 totals 16 residues. The CDR3 is CASSLAIGGFTDTQYF.

The chain carries TRBV14 and TRBJ2-3; the TCRdb D gene call, TRBD2, has no DNA to confirm it. The CDR3 is 16 residues long. CDR1 and CDR2 from the germline V gene are SGHDN and FVKESK. The CDR3 spells CASSQISGGYTDTQYF.

The chain has TRBV6-5 and TRBJ1-3. CDR1 is MNHEY and CDR2 is SVGAGI in the germline V gene. The CDR3 runs to 16 residues. CDR3 in amino acids: CASSYFPQGSGNTIYF.

The V gene is TRBV5-1, the J gene TRBJ1-1; there is no DNA to check the TCRdb D call of TRBD1. Germline lookup yields CDR1 SGHRS and CDR2 YFSETQ. The CDR3 is 15 residues long. The CDR3 spells CASEQGAGGNTEAFF.

The chain's CDR3 is CSARQTHQPQHF. The chain combines TRBV20-1 with TRBJ1-5. CDR3 length: 12 residues. Germline values: CDR1 DFQATT, CDR2 SNEGSKA (reference sequence).

The chain has TRBV4-3 and TRBJ2-6. Germline CDR1 LGHNA, CDR2 YSLEER. This CDR3 is 16 amino acids long. This CDR3 reads CASSQDSYSGANVLTF.

The chain joins TRBV30 to TRBJ2-2. The CDR3 length is 14 residues. Germline-derived CDR1 and CDR2 are GTSNPN and SVGIG (reference sequence). This CDR3 is CAWSLNQFTGELFF. Looking up the rest from reference TRBV30 and TRBJ2-2 gives the full variable domain: SQTIHQWPATLVQPVGSPLSLECTVEGTSNPNLYWYRQAAGRGLQLLFYSVGIGQISSEVPQNLSASRPQDRQFILSSKKLLLSDSGFYLCAWSLNQFTGELFFGEGSRLTVL.

The chain couples TRBV3-1 to TRBJ2-5. CDR3 length equals 12 residues. Germline V gene data show CDR1 as LGHDT and CDR2 as YNNKEL (reference sequence). The chain's CDR3 is CASSQERETQYF.

V usage is TRBV3-1 and J usage is TRBJ2-1; TCRdb's D call, TRBD2, is unchecked because there is no DNA. This CDR3 spans 16 amino acids. Germline CDR1 reads LGHDT; CDR2 reads YNNKEL (reference sequence). CDR3 sequence: CASSQGAGGPGNEQFF.

The gene calls are TRBV18 and TRBJ2-1; TCRdb picks TRBD1, but there is no DNA to check that call. Per the germline V gene, CDR1 is KGHSH and CDR2 is LQKENI. The CDR3 is 17 residues long. CDR3 sequence: CASSPRPGAGPYNEQFF.

The V gene is TRBV30, the J gene TRBJ1-2; TCRdb's assignment of TRBD1 cannot be checked, as there is no DNA. This CDR3 contains 11 residues. CDR1 is GTSNPN, CDR2 SVGIG, per germline (reference sequence). This CDR3 is CASDRAYGYTF.

V and J are TRBV12-3 or TRBV12-4 and TRBJ2-7; as DNA is missing, the TRBD2 call by TCRdb cannot be tested. The CDR3 runs to 15 residues. The CDR3 sequence: CASSSPGRVPGEQYF.

The chain has TRBV7-2 and TRBJ2-1. The CDR3 is 14 residues long. CDR1 and CDR2 from the germline V gene are SGHTA and FQGNSA. The CDR3: CASSLGLYNNEQFF.

The chain couples TRBV29-1 to TRBJ2-7; TCRdb gives TRBD1 as the D gene, but with no DNA this cannot be confirmed. This CDR3 spans 15 amino acids. Germline V gene lookup returns CDR1 SQVTM and CDR2 ANQGSEA. The CDR3 sequence is CSVERGSGSSYEQYF.

The CDR3 loop is CATRVAFHLSGANVLTF. The rearrangement joins TRBV6-5 to TRBJ2-6; absent DNA, TCRdb's TRBD1 call cannot be checked. The CDR3 length is 17 residues. Germline V gene lookup returns CDR1 MNHEY and CDR2 SVGAGI.

This chain connects TRBV6-6 to TRBJ2-2; the D gene TCRdb calls, TRBD1, cannot be checked with no DNA. The CDR3 sequence is 14 residues long. Germline lookup yields CDR1 MNHNY and CDR2 SVGAGI (reference sequence). This CDR3 is CASGQGANTGELFF.